This T cell receptor (beta chain) was identified during a study of shared clonotypes between healthy human individuals (TCRdb year 2020). For the study in its entirety: Three men and two women, aged 18 to 49 years, made up the cohort. For each donor, CD4 naive and CD4 memory were each given three plates, CD8 naive was given two plates, and CD8 memory was given one plate. Each donor's leukapheresis produced roughly between roughly 0.85 and 10 billion PBMCs. To increase sequencing depth and limit assay-specific biases, different laboratories used diverse techniques to prepare libraries and sequence TCR repertoires. To estimate repertoire size and how much clonotype sharing occurs between individuals, the study deeply sequenced the blood TCR repertoires of five healthy adults.

Using the deep immunoSEQ assay, TCR CDR3 regions were amplified from genomic DNA by multiplex PCR. Extracted genomic DNA from each cell subset was spread evenly across all wells of several immunoSEQ 96-well plates, with each plate serving as a replicate. Each replicate PCR for sorted subsets received about 220 ng genomic DNA, equal to about 30,000 T cell genomes. The purified libraries were quantified using a Qubit 3.0 fluorometer, sized with a Bioanalyzer 2100, and then quantified again using the KAPA Library Quantification kit. A separate single-read 150-cycle Illumina NextSeq 550 flow cell was used to sequence each immunoSEQ 96-well plate. Per the original workflow: Because only junctional sequences without quality scores were contained in the immunoSEQ output, filtering matching that applied to full-length reads could not be performed. Sequences were annotated with PyIR, a Python wrapper for IgBLAST v1.9, and V/J genes and CDR3 were assigned using IMGT germline references. Any read was removed if the V/J assignment was weak (E-value above 1e-6), the CDR3 was missing, or the read contained stop codons, out-of-frame junctions, or ambiguous translated residues. V3J clonotypes were defined as sequences sharing the same inferred V gene, J gene, and CDR3 amino acid sequence. The percentage overlap between two repertoires was calculated by dividing the number of shared unique clonotypes by the size of the smaller repertoire. Richness of each repertoire was evaluated using RTK rarefaction, the Chao1 estimator, and Recon v2.1 estimates of unobserved clonotypes. OLGA was used to compute generation probabilities for all TCRbeta clonotypes that the gDNA method yielded from a handful of donors. Sourced from immuneACCESS, this table was stored by TCRdb with only in-frame sequences that have V and J called. A share of the clones is absent; for the studies checked, an unresolved V gene accounts for under half, and the remainder has no known explanation. The V and J calls and the clone size are those of that table, but D and trimming were determined from the DNA. The sample includes 2 million to 2.5 million clones, with roughly 94% observed a single time. Clones ranked in the top ten supply around 0.13% of the sample.

Overall study results and their limits: Because the study included only a small number of donors, the genetic and exposure-history diversity represented was limited. Compared with non-shared clonotypes, clonotypes shared by all four sorted-subset donors had higher generation probabilities. When a handful of donors were compared, the shared fraction of clonotypes was about 5% for naive CD4, approximately 3.3% for naive CD8, more than 2% for memory CD4, and around 0.37% for memory CD8. Sampling was limited to blood, and TCR repertoires in tissue likely differ from TCR repertoires in blood. Pairwise subsampling led to the expectation that sequencing depth would affect the degree of clonotype sharing among donors. Incomplete sequencing was indicated by rarefaction of sorted-subset datasets, despite the large sequencing depth. Naive subsets generally had larger estimated clonotype richness than memory subsets.

The germline V gene yields SGHTA for CDR1 and FQGNSA for CDR2. V lost 3 bases and J lost 4 bases; the stretch between them is 12 bases long. Its CDR3 holds 14 amino acids, cysteine through phenylalanine. The read is trimmed to its CDR3 DNA, 42 bases read in frame from base 1. Healthy HIV-negative adults with no recently reported acute infections or vaccinations were included as donors. Every donor was a Caucasian adult residing in Nashville, Tennessee, USA. CD4+ T cells were enriched through magnetic negative selection, after which naive cells were positively selected on CD45RA and the remaining negative fraction served as the memory subset. After blood collection by leukapheresis, PBMCs were isolated using Ficoll-Histopaque density gradient centrifugation and then cryopreserved in the vapor phase of liquid nitrogen. Analytical flow cytometry was used to check the purity and quantity of every magnetically sorted T cell population. From each sorted fraction, genomic DNA was isolated and quantified by UV absorbance on a Nanodrop 2000c.

With regard to this clone: Its cognate antigen has yet to be identified. No qualities accompany the bases; no much larger clone lies one base away. The identical CDR3 is also encoded by other nucleotide sequences in the sample.

Rearrangement joined TRBV7-2 to TRBJ1-1, with the D segment identity uncertain. The clonotype comes from a man between 18 and 29 years old in good health. Source material: naive CD4+ T cells sorted from blood. Read against the paper, the sample's cell subset or site label means: CD45RA+ positively selected. The DNA sequence follows: TGTGCCAGCAGCTTGGAGGGAGGGATCACTGAAGCTTTCTTT. Its protein is CASSLEGGITEAFF.